There are a few counts of the clone carrying this T cell receptor (beta chain). This specimen comes from a study of T cells in Graves' hyperthyroidism and ophthalmopathy. Template material for amplifying TCR beta CDR3 regions consisted of RNA transcripts. Primed by the HTBI set, a first-round RT-PCR was run on the TCR CDR3. MiXCR was run by TCRdb on the multiplex PCR reads, yielding one entry per CDR3 protein. This table holds about 250,000 distinct CDR3 sequences, roughly 22% found once. Deletions cut 6 bases from V and 5 bases from J, with 13 bases between. Germline V gene data show CDR1 as SQVTM and CDR2 as ANQGSEA. This CDR3 has 13 residues.

The receptor was derived from a young man with Graves' ophthalmopathy. V usage is TRBV29-1 and J usage is TRBJ2-2; possibly TRBD2 for D (5 bases). The sample taken for sequencing was blood. The CDR3: CSVGEGGTGELFF. DNA for the CDR3: TGCAGCGTGGGCGAGGGCGGGACCGGGGAGCTGTTTTTT.